This T cell receptor (beta chain) was captured by sequencing in a study of blood T cell repertoires in COVID-19. CDR3 length equals 13 residues. Germline lookup yields CDR1 LGHDT and CDR2 YNNKEL (reference sequence). Trimming pared 6 bases from V and 1 base from J, leaving 10 bases between. The table came from immunoSEQ multiplex PCR; TCRdb's copy has only in-frame clones and leaves some out. The table has 230,000 or so clones, 89% seen once; the top ten hold roughly 4.5%. The sequencing sample was made of peripheral blood. The V gene is TRBV3-1 (or the pseudogene TRBV3-2), the J gene TRBJ2-7; D might be TRBD2 (5 bases). The sequence was obtained from a woman in her thirties or forties who had recovered from COVID-19. CDR3 nucleotides: TGTGCCAGCAGTCTACCGGGATCCTACGAGCAGTACTTC. The encoded protein is CASSLPGSYEQYF.